This entry lists 24 T cell receptor beta chains sequenced from one sample in a study of blood T cell repertoires in COVID-19. Profiling relied on immunoSEQ multiplex PCR, and the TCRdb table lists in-frame clones only, not all of them. The sample holds tens of thousands of clones, roughly nine tenths seen once. Source material: peripheral blood. These receptors were taken from a man aged 55 to 70 with acute or convalescent COVID-19.

On this clone itself: This CDR3 is also generated by other DNA sequences in the sample. The chain has TRBV10-3 and TRBJ1-1; TRBD1 agrees at 7 bases. From germline, CDR1 is ENHRY and CDR2 SYGVKD. V shed 6 bases, J shed 0 bases, and the junction held 7 bases outside the gene matches. The CDR3 totals 15 residues. CDR3 sequence: CAIRNRQGLNTEAFF. CDR3 nucleotides: TGTGCCATCAGGAACCGACAGGGCCTGAACACTGAAGCTTTCTTT.

The chain couples TRBV7-2 to TRBJ1-2; D gene uncertain. Trimming pared 5 bases from V and 8 bases from J, leaving 15 bases between. Germline CDR1 is SGHTA and CDR2 is FQGNSA. The CDR3 totals 13 residues. CDR3 nucleotide sequence: TGTGCCAGCAGCCAGGCCCGGGGAAGCGGCTACACCTTC. This encodes CASSQARGSGYTF.

The chain uses TRBV2 and TRBJ1-5; TRBD1 matches 7 bases. CDR1 is SNHLY and CDR2 is FYNNEI in the germline V gene. The CDR3 loop spans 13 amino acids. Trimming cost V 6 bases and J 9 bases; bases outside gene matches: 8. CDR3 residues: CASRPDREGPQHF. In DNA form, the CDR3 reads TGTGCCAGCAGACCCGACAGGGAAGGGCCCCAGCATTTT. Variable domain in full (rest from reference TRBV2 and TRBJ1-5): EPEVTQTPSHQVTQMGQEVILRCVPISNHLYFYWYRQILGQKVEFLVSFYNNEISEKSEIFDDQFSVERPDGSNFTLKIRSTKLEDSAMYFCASRPDREGPQHFGDGTRLSIL.

The V and J genes are TRBV10-2 and TRBJ1-6; D unclear. This CDR3 has 13 residues. The V and J ends lost 6 bases and 10 bases respectively, with 13 bases between them. Germline V CDR1 and CDR2: WSHSY, SAAADI. The CDR3 coding sequence is TGCGCCAGCAGCTTTGACGGGGAGTCACCCCTCCACTTT. Translated, it gives CASSFDGESPLHF.

This clone has a single count. The chain couples TRBV10-1 to TRBJ1-2, with D tentatively TRBD1 (5 bases). Germline V gives CDR1 WNHNN, CDR2 SYGVQD (reference sequence). The CDR3 contains 13 residues. Trimming took off 6 bases at V and 8 bases at J, with 16 bases between the two ends. As DNA, the CDR3 is TGCGCCAGCAGAGCGGGGACCCCTTGGGGCTACACCTTC. This gives the protein CASRAGTPWGYTF.

V is TRBV5-4 and J is TRBJ2-1; 10 bases map to TRBD1. Losses at the gene ends were 1 base for V and 7 bases for J; bases not matched to a gene: 5. The CDR3 runs 15 residues. CDR1 and CDR2 from the germline V gene are SGHNT and YYREEE (reference sequence). The CDR3 reads CASSLTDRGRNEQFF. The CDR3 coding sequence is TGTGCCAGCAGCTTGACAGACAGGGGGCGGAATGAGCAGTTCTTC. The full variable domain, rest sourced from reference TRBV5-4 and TRBJ2-1, is ETGVTQSPTHLIKTRGQQVTLRCSSQSGHNTVSWYQQALGQGPQFIFQYYREEENGRGNFPPRFSGLQFPNYSSELNVNALELDDSALYLCASSLTDRGRNEQFFGPGTRLTVL.

The chain carries TRBV7-3 and TRBJ2-1; D unresolved. V was trimmed by 2 bases and J by 9 bases, leaving 5 bases between them. Germline CDR1 is SGHTA and CDR2 is FQGTGA. The CDR3 contains 11 residues. CDR3: CASSLASEQFF. CDR3 in DNA: TGTGCCAGCAGCTTAGCCAGTGAGCAGTTCTTC.

The CDR3 DNA sequence: TGTGCCAGCAGTTACTTCCTGAATTCACCCCTCCACTTT. Residues: CASSYFLNSPLHF. This chain links TRBV6-5 with TRBJ1-6; D not resolved. This CDR3 has 13 amino acids. V lost 1 base, J lost 7 bases, and 5 bases lay in between. The germline gives CDR1 MNHEY, CDR2 SVGAGI.

The chain uses TRBV9 and TRBJ1-1; TRBD1 aligns across 11 bases. The J segment lost 7 bases and the V segment lost 4 bases, leaving 9 bases of the junction unmatched. Germline lookup yields CDR1 SGDLS and CDR2 YYNGEE. The CDR3 sequence is 15 residues long. The CDR3, as DNA: TGTGCCAGCAGCATTGGCCGGACAGGGGGCTTTGAAGCTTTCTTT. Its protein is CASSIGRTGGFEAFF.

The V and J genes are TRBV29-1 and TRBJ1-4; the D gene is possibly TRBD1 (6 bases). V lost 7 bases to trimming and J lost 7 bases, with 16 bases between them. The CDR3 has 13 amino acids. CDR1 SQVTM and CDR2 ANQGSEA come from the germline V gene. CDR3 in amino acids: CSATGGAVEKLFF. The CDR3 DNA reads TGCAGCGCTACTGGGGGGGCGGTTGAAAAACTGTTTTTT.

The chain has TRBV30 and TRBJ1-3, with D possibly TRBD1 on 5 matching bases. Deletions cut 2 bases from V and 3 bases from J, with 14 bases between. The length of the CDR3 is 15 residues. The germline CDR1 and CDR2 sequences are GTSNPN and SVGIG (reference sequence). The CDR3 DNA reads as TGTGCCTGGAGTCTTCAGGGAATTATTGGAAACACCATATATTTT. Its protein product is CAWSLQGIIGNTIYF.

This chain uses TRBV5-1 with TRBJ1-1; D possibly corresponds to TRBD1 (5 bases). Trimming stripped 7 bases from V and 3 bases from J, with 22 bases between. The CDR3 loop spans 16 amino acids. The germline V gene encodes CDR1 SGHRS and CDR2 YFSETQ. CDR3 DNA: TGCGCCAGCGTTGATGGTGTACAGGAAAATTACACTGAAGCTTTCTTT. This codes for CASVDGVQENYTEAFF.

The chain couples TRBV5-1 to TRBJ2-1; 8 nucleotides line up with TRBD2. The CDR3 has 15 residues. From germline, CDR1 is SGHRS and CDR2 YFSETQ. Losses at the gene ends were 4 bases for V and 4 bases for J; bases not matched to a gene: 7. The CDR3: CASSLGGAEYNEQFF. As DNA, the CDR3 is TGCGCCAGCAGCCTCGGGGGGGCCGAGTACAATGAGCAGTTCTTC. Using reference TRBV5-1 and TRBJ2-1 for the parts outside the CDR3, the full variable domain is KAGVTQTPRYLIKTRGQQVTLSCSPISGHRSVSWYQQTPGQGLQFLFEYFSETQRNKGNFPGRFSGRQFSNSRSEMNVSTLELGDSALYLCASSLGGAEYNEQFFGPGTRLTVL.

This chain connects TRBV6-5 to TRBJ1-5; 8 positions agree with TRBD1. This CDR3 has 15 amino acids. The V and J ends lost 1 base and 2 bases, in that order; junction bases with no gene match: 1. Germline lookup yields CDR1 MNHEY and CDR2 SVGAGI. The CDR3 spells CASSYLGQGNQPQHF. In DNA, the CDR3 is TGTGCCAGCAGTTACTTGGGACAGGGCAATCAGCCCCAGCATTTT.

The rearrangement links TRBV30 to TRBJ2-3, with 10 bases matching TRBD1. CDR1 GTSNPN and CDR2 SVGIG come from the germline V gene (reference sequence). The V gene end was trimmed by 2 bases and the J gene end by 4 bases; junction bases not matched to a gene: 15. CDR3 size: 18 residues. CDR3 DNA: TGTGCCTGGAGTCCCTTCTTGACCGGGACAGGGGATTCAGATACGCAGTATTTT. Amino acids: CAWSPFLTGTGDSDTQYF.

The rearrangement links TRBV7-3 to TRBJ1-1, with no clear D. CDR1 is SGHTA and CDR2 is FQGTGA in the germline V gene. This CDR3 is 13 amino acids long. V shed 0 bases and J shed 5 bases, with 7 bases lying between them. The CDR3 reads CASSLTGRTEAFF. CDR3 bases: TGTGCCAGCAGCTTAACTGGGAGGACTGAAGCTTTCTTT.

The chain joins TRBV6-5 to TRBJ1-2; possible D gene TRBD1, 6 bases. CDR1 MNHEY and CDR2 SVGAGI come from the germline V gene. V was pared by 6 bases and J by 5 bases, with 13 bases between. The CDR3 length is 13 residues. The CDR3 protein is CASRRQEDYGYTF. The CDR3 bases are TGTGCCAGCAGGAGACAGGAGGATTATGGCTACACCTTC.

V usage is TRBV2 and J usage is TRBJ1-5; possible D gene TRBD1, 5 bases. This CDR3 spans 14 amino acids. Trimming removed 6 bases from V and 1 base from J, with 10 bases in between. From germline, CDR1 is SNHLY and CDR2 FYNNEI. The CDR3 reads CASRPGLSNQPQHF. Written as DNA, the CDR3 is TGTGCCAGCAGGCCGGGACTGAGCAATCAGCCCCAGCATTTT. The complete variable domain, with remaining parts taken from reference TRBV2 and TRBJ1-5, reads EPEVTQTPSHQVTQMGQEVILRCVPISNHLYFYWYRQILGQKVEFLVSFYNNEISEKSEIFDDQFSVERPDGSNFTLKIRSTKLEDSAMYFCASRPGLSNQPQHFGDGTRLSIL.

V usage is TRBV4-2 and J usage is TRBJ1-1, with TRBD1 identical over 7 bases. Germline CDR1 LGHNA, CDR2 YNFKEQ. The CDR3 loop spans 16 amino acids. Trimming at V came to 2 bases and at J to 2 bases, leaving 8 bases not matched to a gene. CDR3: CASSQSLQGSNTEAFF. Written as DNA, the CDR3 is TGTGCCAGCAGCCAAAGCCTACAGGGGTCCAACACTGAAGCTTTCTTT.

The rearrangement joins TRBV30 to TRBJ1-2; D uncertain. CDR1 and CDR2 (germline): GTSNPN, SVGIG (reference sequence). Trimming pared 3 bases from V and 4 bases from J, leaving 9 bases between. The CDR3 length is 12 residues. CDR3 nucleotide sequence: TGTGCCTGGAGCGCGGGCCTCTATGGCTACACCTTC. This gives the protein CAWSAGLYGYTF. Full variable domain (remainder filled in from reference TRBV30 and TRBJ1-2): SQTIHQWPATLVQPVGSPLSLECTVEGTSNPNLYWYRQAAGRGLQLLFYSVGIGQISSEVPQNLSASRPQDRQFILSSKKLLLSDSGFYLCAWSAGLYGYTFGSGTRLTVV.

The CDR3 DNA follows: TGTGCCAGCAGTCCGACAGGGGGTGCAGATACGCAGTATTTT. Its translation is CASSPTGGADTQYF. This chain links TRBV6-4 with TRBJ2-3, with 9 bases identical to TRBD1. Germline V CDR1 and CDR2: MRHNA, SNTAGT. CDR3 length: 14 residues. Trimming removed 5 bases from V and 4 bases from J; junction bases left unmatched: 4.

The rearrangement joins TRBV12-2 to TRBJ2-7; the table's D call, TRBD1, has no DNA check behind it. TRBV12-2 is annotated as a pseudogene. The CDR3 extends over 18 amino acids. CDR3 sequence (DNA): TGTGCAAGTCGCTTAGTGGTGCTGTGGGGGACAGGGGACCACGAGCAGTACTTC. It encodes CASRLVVLWGTGDHEQYF.

The V gene is TRBV11-2, the J gene TRBJ2-1; 9 positions agree with TRBD1. Germline-derived CDR1 and CDR2 are SGHAT and FQNNGV. V lost 6 bases, J lost 1 base, and 7 bases stayed unmatched. CDR3 length: 16 amino acids. CDR3 DNA: TGTGCCAGCAGACGGGCGGGGACAGGGTCCTACAATGAGCAGTTCTTC. It is translated as CASRRAGTGSYNEQFF. The full variable domain, rest sourced from reference TRBV11-2 and TRBJ2-1, is EAGVAQSPRYKIIEKRQSVAFWCNPISGHATLYWYQQILGQGPKLLIQFQNNGVVDDSQLPKDRFSAERLKGVDSTLKIQPAKLEDSAVYLCASRRAGTGSYNEQFFGPGTRLTVL.

This clone was observed a few times. This sequence joins TRBV5-4 and TRBJ2-2, with TRBD1 identical over 8 bases. There are 16 residues in the CDR3. Per the germline V gene, CDR1 is SGHNT and CDR2 is YYREEE (reference sequence). J was trimmed by 4 bases and V by 4 bases; bases with no gene match: 9. CDR3: CASSNPQGAATGELFF. The CDR3 DNA reads as TGTGCCAGCAGCAACCCCCAGGGGGCAGCCACCGGGGAGCTGTTTTTT. The full variable domain, with the rest looked up from reference TRBV5-4 and TRBJ2-2, is ETGVTQSPTHLIKTRGQQVTLRCSSQSGHNTVSWYQQALGQGPQFIFQYYREEENGRGNFPPRFSGLQFPNYSSELNVNALELDDSALYLCASSNPQGAATGELFFGEGSRLTVL.